This T cell receptor (beta chain) emerged from a study of blood T cell repertoires in COVID-19. Study information: Italy, Spain and the United States were the sources of the convalescent and acute COVID-19 samples. In each case, the material was cDNA or gDNA derived from T cells, B-cell-depleted T cells, or PBMCs.

Here immunoSEQ multiplex PCR was the method, and the copy in TCRdb shows in-frame clones only, minus some. The sample carries roughly 250,000 clones, around nine tenths recorded once. Enrolled through a virtual design, the participants were between 18 and 89 years of age and came from some 25 US areas. The specimen sequenced was PBMCs or T cells enriched from blood (not recorded which). The source is a woman in her late teens or twenties who had recovered from COVID-19.

The CDR3 protein is CASSLGTRETQYF. The CDR3 nucleotides read TGTGCCAGCAGCTTAGGTACCAGGGAGACCCAGTACTTC. The chain joins TRBV7-9 to TRBJ2-5; no clear D. CDR1 SEHNR and CDR2 FQNEAQ come from the germline V gene (reference sequence). V dropped 1 base and J dropped 5 bases, with 8 bases sitting between them. The CDR3 spans 13 residues.